This T cell receptor (beta chain) was obtained from a study of blood T cell repertoires in COVID-19. Trimming pared 4 bases from V and 0 bases from J, leaving 19 bases between. The V gene's germline CDR1 is SEHNR and CDR2 FQNEAQ (reference sequence). This CDR3 has 19 residues. Using immunoSEQ multiplex PCR, the repertoire was profiled, and TCRdb retains in-frame clones only, with some absent. The sample yields 150,000 to 200,000 clones, 88% seen once. The specimen was peripheral blood. The gene calls are TRBV7-9 and TRBJ2-6; D remains ambiguous. This sequence originates from a man aged 35 to 55 with active or convalescent COVID-19. The CDR3 DNA reads TGTGCCAGCAGCTCCAGATTTAGGATGCAGGCCTCTGGGGCCAACGTCCTGACTTTC. This encodes CASSSRFRMQASGANVLTF.